This is a list of T cell receptor beta chains from one sample in a study of graft-versus-host responses after intestinal transplantation. The protocol was immunoSEQ multiplex PCR, while the TCRdb copy is restricted to in-frame clones and leaves out a portion. In the table there are 85,000 to 90,000 clones, roughly 87% of which are singletons. Their antigens remain unidentified. This specimen was unstimulated CD8+ T cells sorted from spleen or lymph node cells, taken before intestinal transplant. These receptors originate from a human donor who received an intestinal transplant. The CDR3 runs from the conserved cysteine through the conserved F or W. A D gene is named only where the DNA matches it firmly. Part of the rows lack a size; the others show once, few, many or a class for expanded clones.

V: TRBV5-6; J: TRBJ1-3; size: -; D: -; DNA: TGTGCCAGCAGCTCGACGGAATCTGGAAACACCATATATTTT; CDR3: CASSSTESGNTIYF
V: TRBV19; J: TRBJ2-7; size: -; D: -; DNA: TGTGCCAGTAGTATTGCTGGGGCAGGCGAGCAGTACTTC; CDR3: CASSIAGAGEQYF
V: TRBV9; J: TRBJ1-2; size: -; D: -; DNA: TGTGCCAGCAGCTCCAGGCCCAGGGTCGCGGGGGGCTACACCTTC; CDR3: CASSSRPRVAGGYTF
V: TRBV5-4; J: TRBJ2-3; size: -; D: -; DNA: TGTGCCAGCAGCTTGGGCAGGGCTAGGGTAGATACGCAGTATTTT; CDR3: CASSLGRARVDTQYF
V: TRBV6-6; J: TRBJ2-7; size: -; D: -; DNA: TGTGCCAGCAGTTACCCGACAGCATCCTACGAGCAGTACTTC; CDR3: CASSYPTASYEQYF
V: TRBV7-9; J: TRBJ2-7; size: -; D: -; DNA: TGTGCCAGCAGTCGACGATCGCCGACGTGGGCAGGATTTTTCTACGAGCAGTACTTC; CDR3: CASSRRSPTWAGFFYEQYF
V: TRBV5-1; J: TRBJ2-7; size: -; D: -; DNA: TGCGCCAGCAGCGACACCTACGAGCAGTACTTC; CDR3: CASSDTYEQYF
V: TRBV27; J: TRBJ1-5; size: -; D: -; DNA: TGTGCCAGCAGTCCGGACGGTCGTTTTAGCAATCAGCCCCAGCATTTT; CDR3: CASSPDGRFSNQPQHF
V: TRBV28; J: TRBJ2-7; size: -; D: -; DNA: TGTGCCAGCAGTTTAATACCGGGGGAGCAGTACTTC; CDR3: CASSLIPGEQYF
V: TRBV4-1; J: TRBJ2-7; size: -; D: -; DNA: TGCGCCAGCAGCCAAACCATGGACTTGGGGTTCTACGAGCAGTACTTC; CDR3: CASSQTMDLGFYEQYF
V: TRBV5-1; J: TRBJ1-5; size: -; D: -; DNA: TGCGCCAGCAGCTTGGCACAGGGTGGACAGCCCCAGCATTTT; CDR3: CASSLAQGGQPQHF
V: TRBV28; J: TRBJ1-2; size: -; D: -; DNA: TGTGCCAGCAGTTTAGAGGCCGCTAACTATGGCTACACCTTC; CDR3: CASSLEAANYGYTF
V: TRBV6-4; J: TRBJ2-2; size: -; D: -; DNA: TGTGCCAGCAGTGACTACACCGGGGAGCTGTTTTTT; CDR3: CASSDYTGELFF
V: TRBV19; J: TRBJ2-7; size: -; D: TRBD2; DNA: TGTGCCAGTAGTATTGCGGGAGGCCAGGAGCAGTACTTC; CDR3: CASSIAGGQEQYF
V: TRBV9; J: TRBJ1-1; size: -; D: TRBD1; DNA: TGTGCCAGCAGCACCAGGACAGGGACTGAAGCTTTCTTT; CDR3: CASSTRTGTEAFF
V: TRBV9; J: TRBJ2-1; size: -; D: TRBD2; DNA: TGTGCCAGCAGCGTGGGGACTAGCGGGGCCTACAATGAGCAGTTCTTC; CDR3: CASSVGTSGAYNEQFF
V: TRBV12-1; J: TRBJ1-2; size: few; D: -; DNA: TGTGCCAGCAGCCACCGTCTTTGGGACAGGGGCATTACAGACTATGGCTACACCTTC; CDR3: CASSHRLWDRGITDYGYTF
V: TRBV4-1; J: TRBJ1-6; size: -; D: -; DNA: TGCGCCAGCAGCCAAGTCAAGGGGAGTAATTCACCCCTCCACTTT; CDR3: CASSQVKGSNSPLHF
V: TRBV21-1; J: TRBJ2-3; size: few; D: -; DNA: TGTGCCAGCAGCAATATCAGTTCGCAGTATTTT; CDR3: CASSNISSQYF
V: TRBV4-1; J: TRBJ1-1; size: -; D: -; DNA: TGCGCCAGCAGCCAAGAACAGAGGTCCACTGAAGCTTTCTTT; CDR3: CASSQEQRSTEAFF
V: TRBV19; J: TRBJ2-7; size: -; D: TRBD2; DNA: TGTGCCAGTAGTATACGGGAGGGCCACAACGAGCAGTACTTC; CDR3: CASSIREGHNEQYF
V: TRBV6-5; J: TRBJ2-6; size: -; D: -; DNA: TGTGCCAGCAGTTATAGGGGGGCCAACGTCCTGACTTTC; CDR3: CASSYRGANVLTF
V: TRBV27; J: TRBJ2-7; size: -; D: TRBD1; DNA: TGTGCCAGCAGTTTATCTGGGACAGGGGGTGAATACGAGCAGTACTTC; CDR3: CASSLSGTGGEYEQYF
V: TRBV9; J: TRBJ2-1; size: -; D: TRBD1; DNA: TGTGCCAGCAGCGGCACATACAGGGGATTGAGCTCCTACAATGAGCAGTTCTTC; CDR3: CASSGTYRGLSSYNEQFF
V: TRBV10-1; J: TRBJ1-1; size: once; D: -; DNA: TGCGCCAGCAGTCCAGGGCTCAACACTGAAGCTTTCTTT; CDR3: CASSPGLNTEAFF
V: TRBV6-5; J: TRBJ2-7; size: -; D: -; DNA: TGTGCCAGCAGTGAAGGCTACGAGCAGTACTTC; CDR3: CASSEGYEQYF
V: TRBV5-8; J: TRBJ2-3; size: once; D: TRBD2; DNA: TGTGCCAGCAGCCCGACTAGCGGCTCCACAGATACGCAGTATTTT; CDR3: CASSPTSGSTDTQYF
V: TRBV6-1; J: TRBJ1-5; size: -; D: -; DNA: TGTGCCAGCAGTTTCCTAGGGGAAAGACAGCCCCAGCATTTT; CDR3: CASSFLGERQPQHF
V: TRBV6-1; J: TRBJ2-5; size: -; D: -; DNA: TGTGCCAGCACGGTCGGAAAGATTTCGGGAGAGACCCAGTACTTC; CDR3: CASTVGKISGETQYF
V: TRBV5-1; J: TRBJ2-7; size: -; D: TRBD2; DNA: TGCGCCAGCAGCTCCCCCACTAGCGGGAGTAGGTACGAGCAGTACTTC; CDR3: CASSSPTSGSRYEQYF
V: TRBV6-5; J: TRBJ1-5; size: -; D: -; DNA: TGTGCCAGCAGCTTCGGGCGCAATCAGCCCCAGCATTTT; CDR3: CASSFGRNQPQHF
V: TRBV29-1; J: TRBJ2-5; size: -; D: TRBD1; DNA: TGCAGCGTTGATTCGGGTACAGGGGTAGAGACCCAGTACTTC; CDR3: CSVDSGTGVETQYF
V: TRBV5-5; J: TRBJ1-5; size: -; D: -; DNA: TGTGCCAGCAGCTTGGCCACCTCTAGCAATCAGCCCCAGCATTTT; CDR3: CASSLATSSNQPQHF